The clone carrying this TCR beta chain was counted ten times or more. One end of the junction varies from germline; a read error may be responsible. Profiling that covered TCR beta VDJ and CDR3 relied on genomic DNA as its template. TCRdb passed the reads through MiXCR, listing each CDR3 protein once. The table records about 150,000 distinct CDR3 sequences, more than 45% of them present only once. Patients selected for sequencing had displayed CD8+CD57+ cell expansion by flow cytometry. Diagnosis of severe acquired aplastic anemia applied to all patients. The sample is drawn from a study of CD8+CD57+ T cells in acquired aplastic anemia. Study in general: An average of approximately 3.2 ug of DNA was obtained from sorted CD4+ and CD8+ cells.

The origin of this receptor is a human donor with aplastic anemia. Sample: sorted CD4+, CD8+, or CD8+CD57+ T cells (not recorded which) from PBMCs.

The CDR3: CSARGGFSEAFF. For the CDR3, the DNA is TGCAGTGCCAGAGGTGGATTCTCTGAAGCTTTCTTT. This chain connects TRBV20-1 to TRBJ1-1, with D hard to call. CDR3 length: 12 amino acids. CDR1 is DFQATT, CDR2 SNEGSKA, per germline (reference sequence).